These 16 T cell receptor beta chains originate from one sample sequenced in a study of Ad26.COV2.S vaccination and SARS-CoV-2 variants (dated by TCRdb to the early 2020s). Reading the label with the study, this specimen's treatment or condition is: around 19 received Ad26.COV2.S at low or high dose, single or two shots; a few received placebo; per-sample allocation not given. Repertoires of vaccine and placebo recipients were sequenced from samples collected on day 63 after the first injection. The library was produced with the immunoSEQ multiplex PCR assay. The immuneACCESS repertoire file appears here via TCRdb, limited to in-frame rearrangements. These files lack a portion of the clones; in checked studies, under half of the deficit traces to unresolved V genes, and the cause of the others is not known. Within this sample are over 250,000 clones, with roughly 86% of them counted one time only. About 3.6% of the sample is taken by the ten largest.

The source material was peripheral blood, sampled in a trial of Ad26.COV2.S vaccine versus placebo. Receptor source: a person aged 18-65 years who received the Ad26.COV2.S COVID-19 vaccine or a placebo.

The rearrangement uses TRBV6-6 and TRBJ2-7; 9 nucleotides line up with TRBD2. This CDR3 region has 15 residues. Germline V gives CDR1 MNHNY, CDR2 SVGAGI (reference sequence). V was clipped by 0 bases and J by 3 bases; unmatched bases: 3. The CDR3 nucleotides are TGTGCCAGCAGTTACTCTAGACTAGCGGACTACGAGCAGTACTTC. As protein: CASSYSRLADYEQYF.

The rearrangement links TRBV7-9 to TRBJ1-6; perhaps TRBD1 as D (6 bases). V was shortened by 1 base and J by 1 base, with 17 bases between the two germline ends. This CDR3 comprises 19 residues. Germline assignment: CDR1 SEHNR and CDR2 FQNEAQ (reference sequence). Here the CDR3 DNA reads TGTGCCAGCAGCTTAGTTACCTACAGGGATAGATCCTATAATTCACCCCTCCACTTT. Translation: CASSLVTYRDRSYNSPLHF.

The genes are TRBV12-3 or TRBV12-4 and TRBJ2-7; D is ambiguous. The CDR3 is 11 amino acids. Trimming took off 4 bases at V and 4 bases at J, with 5 bases between the two ends. The CDR3 here is CASSSLYEQYF. The CDR3 DNA reads TGTGCCAGCAGTTCCTTATACGAGCAGTACTTC.

This chain uses TRBV5-1 with TRBJ2-2, with D perhaps TRBD1 or TRBD2 (5 bases each). The germline V gene has CDR1 SGHRS and CDR2 YFSETQ. V was trimmed by 3 bases and J by 11 bases, leaving 11 bases between them. This CDR3 has 12 amino acids. As DNA, the CDR3 is TGCGCCAGCAGCTCACCGGGACGTGAGCTGTTTTTT. Amino acids: CASSSPGRELFF.

Only one count was recorded for this clone. The chain joins TRBV7-3 to TRBJ1-1; D is unresolved. CDR1 and CDR2 (germline): SGHTA, FQGTGA. The CDR3 extends over 13 amino acids. Trimming cost V 4 bases and J 5 bases, with 11 bases left between them. CDR3 in amino acids: CASSSGPGTEAFF. The CDR3 DNA reads as TGTGCCAGCAGCTCCGGACCGGGTACTGAAGCTTTCTTT.

V is TRBV19 and J is TRBJ2-7; D not resolved. Germline loops: CDR1 LNHDA, CDR2 SQIVND (reference sequence). Trimming pared 3 bases from V and 2 bases from J, leaving 11 bases between. The CDR3 is 14 residues long. CDR3 coding DNA: TGTGCCAGTAGTATTAATTCACAGACCTACGAGCAGTACTTC. This sequence encodes CASSINSQTYEQYF.

The V call is TRBV5-1, the J call TRBJ2-7; D remains ambiguous. V was pared by 2 bases and J by 1 base, with 10 bases between. Germline V gene sequence: CDR1 SGHRS, CDR2 YFSETQ. This CDR3 spans 14 amino acids. CDR3 sequence reads: CASSLYAASYEQYF. In DNA, the CDR3 is TGCGCCAGCAGCTTATACGCAGCATCCTACGAGCAGTACTTC.

The chain carries TRBV2 and TRBJ1-6; no firm D call. Per the germline V gene, CDR1 is SNHLY and CDR2 is FYNNEI. The CDR3 totals 14 residues. Trimming removed 1 base from V and 7 bases from J, with 8 bases in between. CDR3 in amino acids: CASSEGGSNSPLHF. CDR3 sequence (DNA): TGTGCCAGCAGTGAAGGAGGGTCCAATTCACCCCTCCACTTT.

The V gene is TRBV6-1, the J gene TRBJ2-7; D gene unclear. V lost 0 bases and J lost 0, with 12 bases in between. CDR1 and CDR2 (germline): MNHNS, SASEGT. This CDR3 is 16 amino acids long. Here the CDR3 reads CASSEAEGTVSYEQYF. For the CDR3, the DNA is TGTGCCAGCAGTGAAGCCGAAGGAACAGTCTCCTACGAGCAGTACTTC.

The rearrangement joins TRBV7-8 to TRBJ2-7; 7 bases match TRBD2. The germline V gene has CDR1 SGHVS and CDR2 FQNEAQ. The CDR3 has 14 residues. The V and J ends lost 1 base and 5 bases, in that order; junction bases with no gene match: 5. The CDR3 DNA reads as TGTGCCAGCAGCTTAGACCGACTAGCCCACGAGCAGTACTTC. It codes for CASSLDRLAHEQYF.

This clone has a handful of counts. The rearrangement joins TRBV6-4 to TRBJ1-1; D remains unclear. The CDR3 is made up of 13 amino acids. V was pared by 3 bases and J by 7 bases, with 12 bases between. Germline-derived CDR1 and CDR2 are MRHNA and SNTAGT. This chain's CDR3 is CASSEGGVGEAFF. The CDR3 nucleotides read TGTGCCAGCAGTGAGGGTGGGGTCGGTGAAGCTTTCTTT.

This clone was seen only once. V is TRBV2 and J is TRBJ1-3, with 8 nucleotides matching TRBD1. The germline V gene has CDR1 SNHLY and CDR2 FYNNEI. CDR3 length: 14 amino acids. Losses at the gene ends were 10 bases for V and 5 bases for J; bases not matched to a gene: 10. The DNA for the CDR3 is TGTGCCACCGCCCGACAGGGGCAGAGAAACACCATATATTTT. This sequence encodes CATARQGQRNTIYF.

V and J are TRBV18 and TRBJ2-2; either TRBD1 or TRBD2 may fit D (5 bases each). V lost 3 bases and J lost 14, with 19 bases in between. The CDR3 covers 14 residues. CDR1 and CDR2 from the germline V gene are KGHSH and LQKENI. In DNA, the CDR3 is TGTGCCAGCTCACCCCAGGGAAAGGACTTTTCCCTGTTTTTT. This sequence encodes CASSPQGKDFSLFF. The full variable domain, in which reference TRBV18 and TRBJ2-2 provide the parts outside the CDR3, is NAGVMQNPRHLVRRRGQEARLRCSPMKGHSHVYWYRQLPEEGLKFMVYLQKENIIDESGMPKERFSAEFPKEGPSILRIQQVVRGDSAAYFCASSPQGKDFSLFFGEGSRLTVL.

This clone was seen once. V is TRBV5-4 and J is TRBJ2-3; possibly TRBD2 for D (6 bases). CDR1 SGHNT and CDR2 YYREEE come from the germline V gene (reference sequence). V was clipped by 0 bases and J by 4 bases, with 12 bases between them. CDR3 size: 15 residues. The DNA for the CDR3 is TGTGCCAGCAGCTTGGGGGGGGTTCGACCAGATACGCAGTATTTT. This codes for CASSLGGVRPDTQYF.

Only a few counts were recorded for this clone. V is TRBV7-8 and J is TRBJ1-3; maybe TRBD1 (6 bases). The germline V gene encodes CDR1 SGHVS and CDR2 FQNEAQ. Trimming cost V 1 base and J 4 bases, with 11 bases left between them. This CDR3 has 15 amino acids. CDR3 residues: CASSLVQGHGNTIYF. CDR3 sequence (DNA): TGTGCCAGCAGCTTAGTACAGGGCCACGGAAACACCATATATTTT.

J is TRBJ2-7 and V is TRBV30; D gene uncertain. CDR1 is GTSNPN and CDR2 is SVGIG in the germline V gene (reference sequence). The CDR3 is 16 residues long. Trimming shortened V by 3 bases and J by 0 bases, and 18 bases separated the two germline ends. The DNA of the CDR3 is TGTGCCTGGAGGCTCGCACCGGGCCGAGCCTCCTACGAGCAGTACTTC. Protein sequence: CAWRLAPGRASYEQYF.